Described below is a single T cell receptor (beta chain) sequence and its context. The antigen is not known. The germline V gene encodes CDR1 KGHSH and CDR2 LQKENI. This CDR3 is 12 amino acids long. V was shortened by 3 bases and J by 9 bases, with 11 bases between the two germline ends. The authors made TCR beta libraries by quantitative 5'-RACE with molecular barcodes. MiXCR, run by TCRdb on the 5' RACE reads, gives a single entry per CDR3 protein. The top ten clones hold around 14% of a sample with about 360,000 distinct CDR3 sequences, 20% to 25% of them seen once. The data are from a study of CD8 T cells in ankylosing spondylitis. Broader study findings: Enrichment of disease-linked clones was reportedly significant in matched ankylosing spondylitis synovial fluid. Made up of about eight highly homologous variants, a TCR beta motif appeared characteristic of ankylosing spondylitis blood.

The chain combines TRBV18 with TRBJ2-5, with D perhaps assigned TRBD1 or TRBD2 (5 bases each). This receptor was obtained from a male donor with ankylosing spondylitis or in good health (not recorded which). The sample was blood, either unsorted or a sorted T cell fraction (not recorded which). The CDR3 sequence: CASSPGAEAQYF. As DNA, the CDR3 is TGTGCCAGCTCACCCGGGGCGGAGGCCCAGTACTTC.